These 29 T cell receptor beta chains were all obtained from the same sample, sequenced in a study of monozygotic twins with inflammatory bowel disease. TCRdb re-called the 5' RACE reads and shows each CDR3 protein once, DNA omitted. The sample table sets out some 160,000 distinct CDR3 sequences. The sequenced sample was blood. These receptors were collected from a human donor with ulcerative colitis or Crohn's disease, or a healthy co-twin of an affected twin (not recorded which).

The CDR3 here is CASGIEADSNQPQHF. This chain connects TRBV19 to TRBJ1-5. Germline V CDR1 and CDR2: LNHDA, SQIVND (reference sequence). The CDR3 spans 15 residues.

The chain recombines TRBV20-1 with TRBJ2-5. This CDR3 comprises 13 residues. Germline CDR1 and CDR2: DFQATT and SNEGSKA (reference sequence). CDR3 loop: CSAQLGSSETQYF.

The rearrangement links TRBV4-3 to TRBJ2-3. The CDR3 is 14 residues long. Germline loops: CDR1 LGHNA, CDR2 YSLEER. The CDR3: CASSRLESTDTQYF.

The V and J genes are TRBV20-1 and TRBJ1-1. Germline V gene sequence: CDR1 DFQATT, CDR2 SNEGSKA (reference sequence). The CDR3 spans 15 residues. CDR3 loop: CSARRSGGGNTEAFF.

The chain is built from TRBV6-1 and TRBJ2-3; the TCRdb D gene call, TRBD1, has no DNA to confirm it. In germline, CDR1 is MNHNS, CDR2 SASEGT. There are 15 residues in the CDR3. CDR3: CASSEAWSGGDTQYF.

V and J are TRBV12-3 or TRBV12-4 and TRBJ2-2; TCRdb's D gene call, TRBD2, goes unchecked for lack of DNA. The CDR3 runs to 16 residues. The CDR3 spells CASSPLAGGNTGELFF.

The J gene is TRBJ1-2, the V gene TRBV6-1; TCRdb names TRBD1, which stays unverified in the absence of DNA. Germline CDR1 reads MNHNS; CDR2 reads SASEGT. The CDR3 spans 14 residues. The CDR3 reads CASSPDRVSHGYTF.

The chain links TRBV7-2 to TRBJ2-7; the TCRdb call, TRBD1, lacks DNA for checking. The CDR3 totals 16 residues. Germline V CDR1 and CDR2: SGHTA, FQGNSA. This CDR3 is CASSFAPGTGGHEQYF.

CDR3 amino acids: CASSLENHSGRYPYF. The chain joins TRBV7-2 to TRBJ2-3; TCRdb's D call, TRBD2, is unchecked because there is no DNA. Germline V CDR1 and CDR2: SGHTA, FQGNSA. The CDR3 has 15 amino acids.

The genes are TRBV24-1 and TRBJ2-3; as DNA is missing, the TRBD1 call by TCRdb cannot be tested. Per the germline V gene, CDR1 is KGHDR and CDR2 is SFDVKD. The CDR3 contains 16 residues. CDR3 amino acids: CATSDGRRAYSDTQYF.

CDR3 in amino acids: CASSLAGESVHEQYF. The V call is TRBV19, the J call TRBJ2-7; TCRdb lists TRBD2, though no DNA is available to test this call. CDR3 length: 15 amino acids. Germline V CDR1 and CDR2: LNHDA, SQIVND (reference sequence).

This chain links TRBV20-1 with TRBJ1-1; no DNA is available, so the TRBD1 call from TCRdb remains unchecked. The CDR3 length is 13 residues. The V gene's germline CDR1 is DFQATT and CDR2 SNEGSKA (reference sequence). CDR3 loop: CSASGQLNTEAFF.

The V and J genes are TRBV27 and TRBJ2-1; TCRdb returns TRBD1, unconfirmable since there is no DNA. CDR3 length: 14 residues. Germline assignment: CDR1 MNHEY and CDR2 SMNVEV (reference sequence). This CDR3 is CASSLLGALDEQFF.

The chain employs TRBV20-1 and TRBJ2-3; TCRdb's assignment of TRBD2 cannot be checked, as there is no DNA. Germline V CDR1 and CDR2: DFQATT, SNEGSKA (reference sequence). The CDR3 loop spans 15 amino acids. The CDR3: CSALLGTSGTDTQYF.

This chain joins TRBV27 and TRBJ1-5; the D call from TCRdb, TRBD1, cannot be confirmed without DNA. The CDR3 loop spans 16 amino acids. In germline, CDR1 is MNHEY, CDR2 SMNVEV (reference sequence). The CDR3 spells CASSLWAGVSNQPQHF.

The chain combines TRBV5-1 with TRBJ1-2. CDR1 and CDR2 from the germline V gene are SGHRS and YFSETQ. The CDR3 loop spans 14 amino acids. CDR3: CASSLGPSNYGYTF. The full variable domain, with the rest looked up from reference TRBV5-1 and TRBJ1-2, is KAGVTQTPRYLIKTRGQQVTLSCSPISGHRSVSWYQQTPGQGLQFLFEYFSETQRNKGNFPGRFSGRQFSNSRSEMNVSTLELGDSALYLCASSLGPSNYGYTFGSGTRLTVV.

The rearrangement uses TRBV29-1 and TRBJ1-2; TCRdb outputs TRBD1, but without DNA this stays unchecked. Germline assignment: CDR1 SQVTM and CDR2 ANQGSEA. CDR3 length: 12 amino acids. The CDR3 protein is CSVGQSNYGYTF.

The J gene is TRBJ1-2, the V gene TRBV7-6; checking the TCRdb D call of TRBD1 is not possible without DNA. The CDR3 covers 13 residues. Per the germline V gene, CDR1 is SGHVS and CDR2 is FNYEAQ. The CDR3 sequence: CASSLVAGNGYTF.

The rearrangement links TRBV25-1 to TRBJ1-4; TCRdb's assignment of TRBD1 cannot be checked, as there is no DNA. Germline assignment: CDR1 MGHDK and CDR2 SYGVNS. The CDR3 sequence is 17 residues long. CDR3 sequence reads: CASRDHHPHRGWEKLFF.

The rearrangement links TRBV16 to TRBJ1-2; the TCRdb D gene call, TRBD1, has no DNA to confirm it. The CDR3 consists of 15 residues. Germline CDR1 is KGHSY and CDR2 is FQNENV. CDR3 loop: CASSQSMSRAYGYTF.

This rearrangement joins TRBV5-4 to TRBJ2-1; lacking DNA, the TRBD2 call made by TCRdb goes unchecked. The CDR3 runs 19 residues. CDR1 and CDR2 from the germline V gene are SGHNT and YYREEE (reference sequence). The CDR3 sequence is CASSLPPSGVAGVYNEQFF.

This sequence joins TRBV29-1 and TRBJ1-1; as DNA is missing, the TRBD1 call by TCRdb cannot be tested. Germline CDR1 SQVTM, CDR2 ANQGSEA. The CDR3 spans 16 residues. The CDR3 spells CSVVGGWGPEGTEAFF.

The genes are TRBV6-1 and TRBJ2-1; TCRdb gives TRBD1 as the D gene, but with no DNA this cannot be confirmed. The CDR3 loop spans 13 amino acids. CDR1 is MNHNS, CDR2 SASEGT, per germline. CDR3 loop: CASRGQLESEQFF.

V and J are TRBV27 and TRBJ2-7; the TRBD2 assignment by TCRdb is unverifiable without DNA. From germline, CDR1 is MNHEY and CDR2 SMNVEV (reference sequence). This CDR3 comprises 14 residues. The CDR3 loop is CASSLEPGPYEQYF.

V gene TRBV20-1 combines with J gene TRBJ2-7; checking the TCRdb D call of TRBD2 is not possible without DNA. Germline-derived CDR1 and CDR2 are DFQATT and SNEGSKA (reference sequence). The CDR3 consists of 17 residues. This chain's CDR3 is CSATYPNSGRAPREQYF.

The chain is built from TRBV19 and TRBJ2-2; the TRBD1 assignment by TCRdb is unverifiable without DNA. The CDR3 is 19 amino acids. The germline CDR1 and CDR2 sequences are LNHDA and SQIVND (reference sequence). CDR3 residues: CASSPLGQGFFIRTGELFF. The entire variable domain, with the rest obtained from reference TRBV19 and TRBJ2-2, is as follows: DGGITQSPKYLFRKEGQNVTLSCEQNLNHDAMYWYRQDPGQGLRLIYYSQIVNDFQKGDIAEGYSVSREKKESFPLTVTSAQKNPTAFYLCASSPLGQGFFIRTGELFFGEGSRLTVL.

The chain links TRBV20-1 to TRBJ2-5; checking the TCRdb D call of TRBD2 is not possible without DNA. The germline V gene encodes CDR1 DFQATT and CDR2 SNEGSKA (reference sequence). The CDR3 runs 16 residues. CDR3 amino acids: CSANGLLRGKQETQYF.

J is TRBJ2-1 and V is TRBV27; as DNA is missing, the TRBD2 call by TCRdb cannot be tested. The CDR3 runs 15 residues. Per the germline V gene, CDR1 is MNHEY and CDR2 is SMNVEV (reference sequence). The chain's CDR3 is CASSRSGRDYNEQFF.

Here the CDR3 reads CASSPRTLAGRFHEQFF. This chain joins TRBV9 and TRBJ2-1; TCRdb indicates TRBD2, and absent DNA this call remains unverified. There are 17 residues in the CDR3. CDR1 is SGDLS and CDR2 is YYNGEE in the germline V gene.